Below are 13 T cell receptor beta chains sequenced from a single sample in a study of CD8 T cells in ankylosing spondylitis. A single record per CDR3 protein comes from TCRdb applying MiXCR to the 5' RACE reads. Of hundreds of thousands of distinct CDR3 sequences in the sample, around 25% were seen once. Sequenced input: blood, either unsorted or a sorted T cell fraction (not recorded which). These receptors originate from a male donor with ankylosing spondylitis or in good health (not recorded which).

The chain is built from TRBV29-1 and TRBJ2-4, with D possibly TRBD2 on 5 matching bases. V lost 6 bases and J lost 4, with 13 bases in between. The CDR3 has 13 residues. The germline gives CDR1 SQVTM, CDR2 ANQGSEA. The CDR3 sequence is CSVTAGQKNIQYF. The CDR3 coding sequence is TGCAGCGTCACGGCGGGTCAAAAAAACATTCAGTACTTC.

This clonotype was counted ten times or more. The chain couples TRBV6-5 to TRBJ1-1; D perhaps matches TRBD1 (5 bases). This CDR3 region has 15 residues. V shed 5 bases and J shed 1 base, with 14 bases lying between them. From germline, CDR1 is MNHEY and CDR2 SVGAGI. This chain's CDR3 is CASSHMWGKNTEAFF. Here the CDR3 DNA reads TGTGCCAGCAGTCACATGTGGGGGAAGAACACTGAAGCTTTCTTT.

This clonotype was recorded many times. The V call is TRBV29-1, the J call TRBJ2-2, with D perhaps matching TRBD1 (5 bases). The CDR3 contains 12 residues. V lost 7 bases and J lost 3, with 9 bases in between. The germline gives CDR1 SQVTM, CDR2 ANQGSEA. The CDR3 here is CSGIRDTGELFF. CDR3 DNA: TGCAGCGGCATCAGGGACACCGGGGAGCTGTTTTTT.

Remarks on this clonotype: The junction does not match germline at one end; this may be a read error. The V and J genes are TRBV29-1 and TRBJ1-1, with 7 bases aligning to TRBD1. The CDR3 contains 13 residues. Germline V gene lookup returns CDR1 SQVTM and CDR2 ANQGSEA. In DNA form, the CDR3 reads TGCAGCGCCTCACAGGGGATGAACACTGAAGCTCTCTTT. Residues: CSASQGMNTEALF.

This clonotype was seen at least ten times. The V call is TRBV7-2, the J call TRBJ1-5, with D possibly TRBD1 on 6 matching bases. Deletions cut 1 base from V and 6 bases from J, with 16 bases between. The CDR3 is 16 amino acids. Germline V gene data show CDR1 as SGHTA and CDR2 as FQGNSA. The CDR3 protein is CASSLEGGRGGQPQHF. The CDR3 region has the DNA TGTGCCAGCAGCTTAGAGGGGGGGAGGGGAGGTCAGCCCCAGCATTTT.

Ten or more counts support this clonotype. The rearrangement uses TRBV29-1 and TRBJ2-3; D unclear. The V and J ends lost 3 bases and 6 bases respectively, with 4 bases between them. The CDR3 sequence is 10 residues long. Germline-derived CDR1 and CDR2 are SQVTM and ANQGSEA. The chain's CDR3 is CSVDVDTQYF. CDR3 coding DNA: TGCAGCGTTGATGTGGATACGCAGTATTTT.

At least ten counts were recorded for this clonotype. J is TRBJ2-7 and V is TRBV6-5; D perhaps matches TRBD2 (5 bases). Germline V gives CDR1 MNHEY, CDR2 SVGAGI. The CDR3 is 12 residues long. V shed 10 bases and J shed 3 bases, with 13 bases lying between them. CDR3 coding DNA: TGTGCCACCAACCGGGAAATCTACGAGCAGTACTTC. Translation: CATNREIYEQYF.

Here the CDR3 reads CASSFGGRTTYNEQFF. CDR3 nucleotide sequence: TGTGCCAGCAGTTTCGGGGGCAGGACGACCTACAATGAGCAGTTCTTC. The J gene is TRBJ2-1, the V gene TRBV12-3 or TRBV12-4, with D perhaps TRBD1 or TRBD2 (6 bases each). The V and J ends lost 3 bases and 2 bases respectively, with 14 bases between them. This CDR3 has 16 residues.

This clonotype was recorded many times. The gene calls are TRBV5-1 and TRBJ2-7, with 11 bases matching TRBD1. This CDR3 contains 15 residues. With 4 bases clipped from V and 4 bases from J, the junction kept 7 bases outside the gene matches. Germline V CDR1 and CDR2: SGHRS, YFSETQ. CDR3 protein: CASSQNGQGAYEQYF. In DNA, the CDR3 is TGCGCCAGCAGCCAAAATGGACAGGGGGCTTACGAGCAGTACTTC.

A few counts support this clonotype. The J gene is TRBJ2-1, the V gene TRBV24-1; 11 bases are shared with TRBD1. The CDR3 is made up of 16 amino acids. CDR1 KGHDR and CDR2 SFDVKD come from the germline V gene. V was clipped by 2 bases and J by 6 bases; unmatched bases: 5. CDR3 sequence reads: CATSDSPGTGGNEQFF. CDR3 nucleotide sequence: TGTGCCACCAGTGATTCCCCCGGGACAGGGGGCAATGAGCAGTTCTTC.

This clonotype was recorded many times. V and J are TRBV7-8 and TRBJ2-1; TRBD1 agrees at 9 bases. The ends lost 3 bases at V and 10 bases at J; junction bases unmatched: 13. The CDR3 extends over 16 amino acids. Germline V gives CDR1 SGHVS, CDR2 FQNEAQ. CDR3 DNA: TGTGCCAGCAGCTTGGCGGGACAGGGATACACTCAGGAGCAGTTCTTC. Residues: CASSLAGQGYTQEQFF.

DNA of the CDR3: TGTGCCAGCAGCTCCTACGGAATACGGGGTCACAATGAGCAGTTCTTC. It is translated as CASSSYGIRGHNEQFF. The genes are TRBV7-8 and TRBJ2-1, with D tentatively TRBD2 (5 bases). The germline CDR1 and CDR2 sequences are SGHVS and FQNEAQ. Trimming left V 4 bases short and J 5 bases short, with 18 bases between. CDR3 length equals 16 residues. Variable domain in full (rest from reference TRBV7-8 and TRBJ2-1): GAGVSQSPRYKVAKRGQDVALRCDPISGHVSLFWYQQALGQGPEFLTYFQNEAQLDKSGLPSDRFFAERPEGSVSTLKIQRTQQEDSAVYLCASSSYGIRGHNEQFFGPGTRLTVL.

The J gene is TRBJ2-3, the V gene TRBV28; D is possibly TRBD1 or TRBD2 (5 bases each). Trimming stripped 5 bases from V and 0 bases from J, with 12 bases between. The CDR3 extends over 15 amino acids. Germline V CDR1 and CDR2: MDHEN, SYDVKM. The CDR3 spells CASSTGTLSTDTQYF. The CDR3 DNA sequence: TGTGCCAGCAGTACCGGGACCCTGAGCACAGATACGCAGTATTTT.